These 26 T cell receptor beta chains share one sample of origin, sequenced in a study of breast tumors, draining lymph nodes, adjacent tissues. MiXCR, run by TCRdb on the multiplex PCR reads, gives a single entry per CDR3 protein. The sample holds approximately 130,000 distinct CDR3 sequences; 21% are singletons and the top ten take roughly 2.2%. Axillary draining lymph nodes of breast cancer patients supplied the node samples. Material for sequencing was axillary lymph node tissue. These receptor sequences come from a female donor with breast cancer. Some clones in this sample may be carry-over from other donors' samples.

Details on this clonotype: A much larger clonotype is one base distant, so this may be a read error. The genes are TRBV20-1 and TRBJ2-2, with 10 bases identical to TRBD1. CDR1 DFQATT and CDR2 SNEGSKA come from the germline V gene (reference sequence). The CDR3 extends over 17 amino acids. The CDR3 is CSAALVGQGVWTGELLF. CDR3 coding DNA: TGCAGTGCCGCTTTGGTTGGACAGGGGGTATGGACCGGGGAGCTGTTGTTT.

At least ten counts were recorded for this clonotype. One end of the junction does not line up with germline, which may come from a read error. V usage is TRBV7-3 and J usage is TRBJ2-5; 8 nucleotides align to TRBD2. Germline CDR1 SGHTA, CDR2 FQGTGA. The CDR3 is made up of 14 amino acids. The CDR3 coding sequence is TGTGCCAGCAGCCTAACTAGCGGCCAAGAGACCCAGTACTTC. Its protein is CASSLTSGQETQYF.

There are many counts of this clonotype. The CDR3 here is CASNGQGIGEQYF. CDR3 in DNA: TGTGCCAGCAATGGACAGGGAATAGGCGAGCAGTACTTC. The rearrangement links TRBV28 to TRBJ2-7; 8 bases agree with TRBD1. V shed 7 bases, J shed 6 bases, and the junction held 8 bases outside the gene matches. CDR1 and CDR2 (germline): MDHEN, SYDVKM. CDR3 length: 13 amino acids. Based on the CDR3 plus reference TRBV28 and TRBJ2-7, the full variable domain is DVKVTQSSRYLVKRTGEKVFLECVQDMDHENMFWYRQDPGLGLRLIYFSYDVKMKEKGDIPEGYSVSREKKERFSLILESASTNQTSMYLCASNGQGIGEQYFGPGTRLTVT.

This clonotype has at least ten counts. The chain recombines TRBV10-2 with TRBJ2-5; TRBD2 aligns across 10 bases. Unmatched junction bases numbered 7, after V lost 4 bases and J lost 5 bases. This CDR3 is built from 15 residues. CDR1 and CDR2 (germline): WSHSY, SAAADI. CDR3 sequence (DNA): TGCGCCAGCAGTGGTCTAGCGGGAGTCCGGGAGACCCAGTACTTC. This encodes CASSGLAGVRETQYF.

There are many counts of this clonotype. The genes are TRBV4-2 and TRBJ2-3; the D gene is possibly TRBD2 (5 bases). The CDR3 runs 15 residues. Germline-derived CDR1 and CDR2 are LGHNA and YNFKEQ. V dropped 4 bases and J dropped 2 bases, with 13 bases sitting between them. The CDR3 sequence: CASSPEGAVTDTQYF. CDR3 DNA: TGTGCCAGCAGCCCAGAGGGAGCGGTCACAGATACGCAGTATTTT.

This clonotype was detected ten times or more. CDR3 bases: TGCAGTGCTAGCGGCCAAACCGATAATTCACCCCTCCACTTT. Amino acids: CSASGQTDNSPLHF. The chain recombines TRBV20-1 with TRBJ1-6; no clear D. This CDR3 is 14 amino acids long. Looked up from germline, CDR1 is DFQATT and CDR2 is SNEGSKA (reference sequence). Trimming shortened V by 3 bases and J by 5 bases, and 11 bases separated the two germline ends.

This clonotype was counted ten times or more. The rearrangement uses TRBV7-9 and TRBJ2-3, with D perhaps matching TRBD1 or TRBD2 (5 bases each). Trimming took 5 bases from V and 2 from J, leaving 14 bases between them. In germline, CDR1 is SEHNR, CDR2 FQNEAQ (reference sequence). This CDR3 region has 15 residues. The CDR3 protein is CASSQGPRPTDTQYF. DNA of the CDR3: TGTGCCAGCAGCCAGGGACCGAGGCCCACAGATACGCAGTATTTT.

The chain employs TRBV28 and TRBJ2-3, with 11 nucleotides matching TRBD2. This CDR3 has 22 residues. CDR1 is MDHEN and CDR2 is SYDVKM in the germline V gene. The trim removed 5 bases at V and 2 bases at J, leaving 24 bases unmatched. CDR3 sequence: CASSGKAATFTGTSGNTDTQYF. The CDR3 nucleotides read TGTGCCAGCAGTGGCAAGGCGGCCACTTTTACCGGGACTAGCGGAAACACAGATACGCAGTATTTT.

The table lists this clonotype with many counts. J is TRBJ2-7 and V is TRBV29-1; 7 bases fit TRBD1. CDR1 and CDR2 from the germline V gene are SQVTM and ANQGSEA. V gave up 7 bases and J gave up 1 base; unmatched junction bases: 1. This CDR3 region has 11 residues. CDR3 in DNA: TGCAGCGCGGGACAGTCCTACGAGCAGTACTTC. It translates to CSAGQSYEQYF.

This clonotype has ten or more counts. The rearrangement joins TRBV9 to TRBJ2-2; 12 positions agree with TRBD2. The length of the CDR3 is 15 residues. V was pared by 3 bases and J by 7 bases, with 4 bases of the junction left unmatched. Germline lookup yields CDR1 SGDLS and CDR2 YYNGEE. This CDR3 is CASSGTSGNGGELFF. The CDR3 nucleotides are TGTGCCAGCAGCGGGACTAGCGGGAACGGCGGGGAGCTGTTTTTT.

Turning to this clonotype: At one end the junction does not follow the germline gene, possibly because of a read error. V and J are TRBV12-3 or TRBV12-4 and TRBJ1-6; possible D gene TRBD1, 6 bases. The CDR3 runs to 15 residues. The CDR3 spells CANIDATGYNSPLHF. The CDR3 nucleotides read TGTGCCAACATTGATGCGACAGGATATAATTCACCACTCCACTTT.

This clonotype was detected a few times. A read error may be the cause here, since a much bigger clone is one base away. In DNA form, the CDR3 reads TGTGCCAGCAGCGACGGGACAGGGCCTAATGAGCAGTTCTTC. Translated, it gives CASSDGTGPNEQFF. The rearrangement links TRBV5-6 to TRBJ2-1; 9 nucleotides line up with TRBD1. CDR1 is SGHDT and CDR2 is YYEEEE in the germline V gene. This CDR3 comprises 14 residues. V dropped 4 bases and J dropped 7; count of bases not matched to a gene: 6. The variable domain in full, completed from reference TRBV5-6 and TRBJ2-1, reads DAGVTQSPTHLIKTRGQQVTLRCSPKSGHDTVSWYQQALGQGPQFIFQYYEEEERQRGNFPDRFSGHQFPNYSSELNVNALLLGDSALYLCASSDGTGPNEQFFGPGTRLTVL.

In this sample, this clonotype turned up many times. This rearrangement joins TRBV7-2 to TRBJ2-7; tentatively, D is TRBD1 (5 bases). Trimming removed 1 base at V and 3 bases at J, with 10 bases between. The CDR3 extends over 14 amino acids. Germline values: CDR1 SGHTA, CDR2 FQGNSA. The CDR3 bases are TGTGCCAGCAGCTTAGTGGACAACAACTACGAGCAGTACTTC. Amino acids: CASSLVDNNYEQYF.

In regard to this clonotype: Germline is not matched at one junction end, which may reflect a read error. This chain uses TRBV27 with TRBJ2-7; 10 nucleotides match TRBD2. The CDR3 runs to 18 residues. The germline V gene encodes CDR1 MNHEY and CDR2 SMNVEV (reference sequence). CDR3 protein: CASSLKPGLAEGSYAQYF. The CDR3 region has the DNA TGTGCCAGCAGTCTAAAACCCGGACTAGCGGAGGGGTCCTACGCGCAGTACTTC.

The chain links TRBV5-1 to TRBJ1-4, with D unresolved. The germline V and J ends were trimmed by 6 bases and 7 bases, with 13 bases remaining between them. The CDR3 sequence is 13 residues long. Germline V gene sequence: CDR1 SGHRS, CDR2 YFSETQ. The CDR3 spells CASNQDQGEKLFF. CDR3 nucleotides: TGCGCCAGCAACCAGGACCAAGGTGAAAAACTGTTTTTT.

This clonotype was picked up many times. This chain connects TRBV2 to TRBJ1-2, with 8 nucleotides matching TRBD1. V was pared by 7 bases and J by 6 bases, with 10 bases of the junction left unmatched. Looked up from germline, CDR1 is SNHLY and CDR2 is FYNNEI. There are 14 residues in the CDR3. CDR3 loop: CASNWQGAEDGYTF. Here the CDR3 DNA reads TGTGCCAGCAACTGGCAGGGGGCGGAGGATGGCTACACCTTC.

This clonotype was seen at least ten times. The V and J genes are TRBV9 and TRBJ2-1, with 8 positions matching TRBD2. In germline, CDR1 is SGDLS, CDR2 YYNGEE. CDR3 length: 14 amino acids. J lost 7 bases, V lost 4 bases, and 7 bases had no gene match. For the CDR3, the DNA is TGTGCCAGCAGCCTTGCGGGAGGACCGAATGAGCAGTTCTTC. Residues: CASSLAGGPNEQFF.

The sample holds many counts of this clonotype. The genes are TRBV19 and TRBJ1-2; D is perhaps TRBD1 (5 bases). Germline values: CDR1 LNHDA, CDR2 SQIVND (reference sequence). The CDR3 length is 13 residues. Trimming shortened V by 3 bases and J by 2 bases, and 7 bases separated the two germline ends. CDR3 loop: CASSMRQNYGYTF. The DNA of the CDR3 is TGTGCCAGTAGTATGCGACAGAACTATGGCTACACCTTC.

In this sample, this clonotype turned up many times. The chain uses TRBV7-3 and TRBJ2-3; D is unresolved. V lost 4 bases, J lost 6 bases, and 8 bases lay in between. The CDR3 is made up of 12 amino acids. The germline CDR1 and CDR2 sequences are SGHTA and FQGTGA. The CDR3 DNA follows: TGTGCCAGCAGCTCTAGACGGGATACGCAGTATTTT. Translating gives CASSSRRDTQYF.

Comments on this clonotype: A single base separates this from a much larger clone, so it may be a read error. This chain uses TRBV4-1 with TRBJ2-1; D not certain. This CDR3 region has 16 residues. Germline V CDR1 and CDR2: MGHRA, YSYEKL. Here the CDR3 reads CASSQADLVSSNGQFF. The CDR3 DNA sequence: TGCGCCAGCAGCCAAGCGGACCTCGTATCAAGCAATGGGCAGTTCTTC.

This clonotype has at least ten counts. This chain uses TRBV5-5 with TRBJ2-3, with D uncertain. This CDR3 has 13 amino acids. Germline assignment: CDR1 SGHKS and CDR2 YYEKEE (reference sequence). V lost 2 bases and J 4 bases, leaving 8 bases between the germline ends. CDR3 bases: TGTGCCAGCAGCTTCGATGTATCAGATACGCAGTATTTT. Translating it yields CASSFDVSDTQYF.

On this clonotype: A much larger clone lies a single base off, so this may be a read error. This chain joins TRBV19 and TRBJ2-7, with D maybe TRBD2 (6 bases). The germline V gene encodes CDR1 LNHDA and CDR2 SQIVND (reference sequence). CDR3 length: 15 amino acids. This chain's CDR3 is CASSISEGGLGEQHF. The CDR3 bases are TGTGCCAGTAGTATATCGGAGGGTGGCTTAGGCGAGCAGCACTTC.

This clonotype occurred many times. The chain has TRBV25-1 and TRBJ2-1; 11 bases agree with TRBD2. The CDR3 contains 14 residues. Germline V CDR1 and CDR2: MGHDK, SYGVNS. Trimming took 5 bases from V and 7 from J; bases not matched to a gene: 4. The CDR3 spells CASSIAGGGNEQFF. The CDR3 DNA sequence: TGTGCCAGCAGTATAGCGGGAGGGGGTAATGAGCAGTTCTTC.

This clonotype occurred many times. The V and J genes are TRBV18 and TRBJ2-7; TRBD2 is a possible D gene (5 bases). CDR3 length: 15 amino acids. Germline lookup yields CDR1 KGHSH and CDR2 LQKENI. V gave up 0 bases and J gave up 2 bases, with 11 bases separating them. In DNA, the CDR3 is TGTGCCAGCTCACCACCGGGTAGCGAAACCTACGAGCAGTACTTC. It specifies CASSPPGSETYEQYF.

This chain links TRBV6-2 or TRBV6-3 with TRBJ2-3; 7 bases match TRBD2. The CDR3 runs 15 residues. Unmatched junction bases numbered 6, after V lost 6 bases and J lost 0 bases. Germline lookup yields CDR1 MNHEY and CDR2 SVGEGT. CDR3 protein: CASSERDRSTDTQYF. The CDR3 bases are TGTGCCAGCAGCGAGCGGGACCGAAGCACAGATACGCAGTATTTT.

The rearrangement links TRBV5-1 to TRBJ2-3; maybe TRBD1 (5 bases). The CDR3 spans 14 residues. Germline-derived CDR1 and CDR2 are SGHRS and YFSETQ. Trimming took off 4 bases at V and 2 bases at J, with 11 bases between the two ends. CDR3 amino acids: CASSEQAYTDTQYF. For the CDR3, the DNA is TGCGCCAGCAGCGAACAGGCATACACAGATACGCAGTATTTT.